This is a list of T cell receptor beta chains from one sample in a study of regulatory T cells in long-lasting Graves disease. TCRdb fed the multiplex PCR reads into MiXCR, producing one record per CDR3 protein. This repertoire shows more than 650,000 distinct CDR3 sequences, 30% found once; its top ten account for around 42%. Sequenced here: peripheral blood mononuclear cells (PBMCs), sampled when the disease was refractory, from a patient treated with antithyroid drugs. The origin of the receptors is a female donor with Graves disease. CDR3s include the opening cysteine and the closing phenylalanine or tryptophan. The D gene is left open where the match is weak. Rows give clone size only sometimes, using once, few, many, or a class for an expanded clone.

.	TRBD2	TRBV6-5	TRBJ2-3	TGTGCCAGCAGTTACTCGTCGCTAGCGGTCCTAGATACGCAGTATTTT	CASSYSSLAVLDTQYF
few	.	TRBV12-3/TRBV12-4	TRBJ1-1	TGTGCCAGCAGTCCTCAGTACTCTGAAGCTTTCTTT	CASSPQYSEAFF
.	.	TRBV6-1	TRBJ2-5	TGTGCCAGCAGGGGACTACAGGGACTCGACCAAGAGACCCAGTACTTC	CASRGLQGLDQETQYF
.	TRBD2	TRBV14	TRBJ2-7	TGTGCCAGCAGCCAAGATTACGGGAGGCCACTCGGAGAGCAGTACTTC	CASSQDYGRPLGEQYF
few	TRBD1	TRBV5-1	TRBJ2-2	TGCGCCAGCAGCCCGGGACAGGGGGTGATCGGGGAGCTGTTTTTT	CASSPGQGVIGELFF
.	.	TRBV27	TRBJ2-2	TGTGCCAGCAGGCCTACAGGGTTGTGGGCCGGGGAGCTGTTTTTT	CASRPTGLWAGELFF
many	.	TRBV18	TRBJ2-7	TGTGCCAGCTCACTGGCCGGGAAAACCTACGAGCAGTACTTC	CASSLAGKTYEQYF
few	.	TRBV5-6	TRBJ1-1	TGTGCCAGCAGTTACTACGGGGGCCTTAACACTGAAGCTTTCTTT	CASSYYGGLNTEAFF
many	.	TRBV12-3/TRBV12-4	TRBJ1-4	TGTGCCAGCAGACCCCGACCCCTGAGAGGTGAAAAACTGTTTTTT	CASRPRPLRGEKLFF
few	TRBD2	TRBV7-2	TRBJ2-5	TGTGCCAGCAGCGCTCAGGGCGGGGGGGGTCCTAGGACCCAGTACTTC	CASSAQGGGGPRTQYF
many	TRBD1	TRBV11-2	TRBJ2-5	TGTGCCAGCAGCTGGACGGACAGGAGGTACCAAGAGACCCAGTACTTC	CASSWTDRRYQETQYF
few	.	TRBV7-8	TRBJ1-2	TGTGCCAGCAGCTTAGGTACCCTGGACTATGGCTACACCTTC	CASSLGTLDYGYTF
.	TRBD1	TRBV6-1	TRBJ2-3	TGTGCCAGCATCCTAATGGACAGGGTTTCCGCAGATACGCAGTATTTT	CASILMDRVSADTQYF
.	.	TRBV3-1	TRBJ1-4	TGTGCCAGCAGCCGCGCAGGGTTAGGAGAAAAACTGTTTTTT	CASSRAGLGEKLFF
many	TRBD1	TRBV10-3	TRBJ1-5	TGTGCCATCAGTGAGGGGACAGGGTTGAATCAGCCCCAGCATTTT	CAISEGTGLNQPQHF
.	.	TRBV4-1	TRBJ2-7	TGCGCCAGCAGCTCCACACCAGGACAAGCCTACGAGCAGTACTTC	CASSSTPGQAYEQYF
.	TRBD1	TRBV2	TRBJ2-6	TGTGCCAGCTCCACCCTCGGGACAGGGTTTTCTGGGGCCAACGTCCTGACTTTC	CASSTLGTGFSGANVLTF
few	TRBD1	TRBV6-1	TRBJ2-7	TGTGCCAGCAGTGCTATCGGGACAGGGGTCTACGAGCAGTACTTC	CASSAIGTGVYEQYF
many	.	TRBV2	TRBJ1-4	TGTGCCAGCACCCTAACCCCCATCTCCCTTACAGGGCATGGTGAAAAACTGTTTTTT	CASTLTPISLTGHGEKLFF
few	.	TRBV7-2	TRBJ1-1	TGTGCCAGCAGCTTAATGTGGGGTAACACTGAAGCTTTCTTT	CASSLMWGNTEAFF
few	TRBD1	TRBV20-1	TRBJ1-2	TGCAGTGCCAGGGCATCCGGGACAGGGGGCATCGGCTACACCTTC	CSARASGTGGIGYTF
.	.	TRBV9	TRBJ2-7	TGTGCCAGCAGCGTAGGAGTCGGGATTTCCTACGAGCAGTACTTC	CASSVGVGISYEQYF
few	.	TRBV2	TRBJ2-7	TGTGCCAGCAGACTCGAAGGGGGGGCGGGCGAGCAGTACTTC	CASRLEGGAGEQYF
few	.	TRBV29-1	TRBJ1-2	TGCAGCGTTGTATCCGATCAGAAAACATACTATGGCTACACCTTC	CSVVSDQKTYYGYTF
.	TRBD2	TRBV2	TRBJ2-5	TGTGCCAGCAGTGTCGGGGGGGGGACCCAGTACTTC	CASSVGGGTQYF
.	.	TRBV12-3/TRBV12-4	TRBJ1-2	TGTGCCAGCAGTCGCGGACAGACCTCCCCCAACTATGGCTACACCTTC	CASSRGQTSPNYGYTF
.	TRBD1	TRBV29-1	TRBJ1-2	TGCAGCGTCCCTGGGACAGGGGGTGGCTACACCTTC	CSVPGTGGGYTF
.	TRBD2	TRBV4-2	TRBJ2-7	TGTGCCAGCAGCCAAGATTCGACTAGCGGGCGAGGTCTCCACGAGCAGTACTTC	CASSQDSTSGRGLHEQYF
.	.	TRBV18	TRBJ2-7	TGTGCCAGCTCGGTCGAAGCGGCACCCTCCTACGAGCAGTACTTC	CASSVEAAPSYEQYF
.	.	TRBV20-1	TRBJ2-2	TGCAGTGCCAAACGGGAAAACACCGGGGAGCTGTTTTTT	CSAKRENTGELFF
.	TRBD2	TRBV29-1	TRBJ2-5	TGCAGCGTTACCCTGACTAGCGCGGAGACCCAGTACTTC	CSVTLTSAETQYF
.	.	TRBV29-1	TRBJ1-1	TGCAGCGTTGGGTTTGAGGTCACTGAAGCTTTCTTT	CSVGFEVTEAFF
many	TRBD1	TRBV28	TRBJ1-1	TGTGCCAGCAGGGACAGGACGTCCCTTGAAGCTTTCTTT	CASRDRTSLEAFF
.	.	TRBV12-3/TRBV12-4	TRBJ1-1	TGTGCCAGCAGTCAAACAATGCCCACAGGGAACACTGAAGCTTTCTTT	CASSQTMPTGNTEAFF
.	.	TRBV7-2	TRBJ1-4	TGTGCCAGCAGCTTAAAAGGGGGGGCAGGGAATGAAAAACTGTTTTTT	CASSLKGGAGNEKLFF
many	.	TRBV28	TRBJ1-2	TGTGCCAGCAGTCCCCGGTTGGGGCATGGCTACACCTTC	CASSPRLGHGYTF
.	.	TRBV6-5	TRBJ2-5	TGTGCCAGCAGTTACCCCGGGAAGAAAGAGGAGACCCAGTACTTC	CASSYPGKKEETQYF
.	TRBD1	TRBV6-5	TRBJ1-2	TGTGCCAGCAGTTCTGCAGGGGGCTATGGCTACACCTTC	CASSSAGGYGYTF
.	.	TRBV29-1	TRBJ1-5	TGCAGCGTTGCTTTCAAACCGGGAAGTCAGCCCCAGCATTTT	CSVAFKPGSQPQHF
.	TRBD2	TRBV3-1	TRBJ2-3	TGTGCCAGCAGCCAAGATTCCAGCGGGAGGAGCACGCAGTATTTT	CASSQDSSGRSTQYF
few	.	TRBV7-6	TRBJ2-5	TGTGCCAGCAGCTTAGCTCAATGGGAGACCCAGTACTTC	CASSLAQWETQYF
once	.	TRBV7-2	TRBJ2-7	TGTGCCAGCAGCTTAGATGACGGACTATACGAGCAGTACTTC	CASSLDDGLYEQYF
few	.	TRBV10-3	TRBJ1-1	TGTGCCATCAGTGAGACGGGGGGCGGTAGTATTGAAGCTTTCTTT	CAISETGGGSIEAFF
.	.	TRBV20-1	TRBJ2-5	TGCAGTGCTAGAGCTCTAGGCGGCCTAGCCCCCCAAGAGACCCAGTACTTC	CSARALGGLAPQETQYF
.	TRBD1	TRBV28	TRBJ2-7	TGTGCCAGCATGGACAGGGGATCCGAGCAGTACTTC	CASMDRGSEQYF
.	TRBD1	TRBV9	TRBJ1-6	TGTGCCAGCAGCCCTCGACAGGGTGATTCACCCCTCCACTTT	CASSPRQGDSPLHF
.	.	TRBV27	TRBJ2-1	TGTGCCAGCAGTTTATCTCAGGGTCGGAATGAGCAGTTCTTC	CASSLSQGRNEQFF
many	.	TRBV10-3	TRBJ2-7	TGTGCCATCAGTGATGTGGTGGGAACCGAGCAGTACTTC	CAISDVVGTEQYF
few	TRBD2	TRBV20-1	TRBJ2-5	TGCAGTACATCTGACGGCGGGAGGCGGACAGAGACCCAGTACTTC	CSTSDGGRRTETQYF
few	.	TRBV5-6	TRBJ1-2	TGTGCCAGCAGCTACGTCGGGGCTGGCTACACCTTC	CASSYVGAGYTF
few	.	TRBV19	TRBJ2-7	TGTGCCAGTAGTATGACGGAATCCTACGAGCAGTACTTC	CASSMTESYEQYF
few	TRBD1	TRBV2	TRBJ1-2	TGTGCCAGCAGACAGACCGGGACAGGGGGCACTGCTAGTAGCTACACCTTC	CASRQTGTGGTASSYTF
many	.	TRBV28	TRBJ1-2	TGTGCCAGCAGTTCCGGCGTCGTTGACTATGGCTACACCTTC	CASSSGVVDYGYTF
.	.	TRBV3-1	TRBJ2-7	TGTGCCAGCAGCCAAAGTTGGCTGGCCTCCTACGAGCAGTACTTC	CASSQSWLASYEQYF
few	.	TRBV12-3/TRBV12-4	TRBJ1-4	TGTGCCAGCAGTTTATGGGGGATGGGCTCTGAAAAACTGTTTTTT	CASSLWGMGSEKLFF
.	TRBD2	TRBV12-3/TRBV12-4	TRBJ2-2	TGTGCCAGCAGTTTTGAACTAGCGGCGAACACCGGGGAGCTGTTTTTT	CASSFELAANTGELFF
.	TRBD1	TRBV6-1	TRBJ2-7	TGTGCCAGCAGGAAACAGGGGGGATCATACGAGCAGTACTTC	CASRKQGGSYEQYF
.	.	TRBV25-1	TRBJ2-7	TGTGCCAGCAGAGGAGGATTTACCTACGAGCAGTACTTC	CASRGGFTYEQYF
many	.	TRBV2	TRBJ2-5	TGTGCCAGCAGTGGATTAACTGGGCAAGAGACCCAGTACTTC	CASSGLTGQETQYF
many	.	TRBV11-2	TRBJ2-7	TGTGCCAGCAGCTTATACCCCTCCTACGAGCAGTACTTC	CASSLYPSYEQYF